The T cell receptor (beta chain) under discussion was sequenced for a study of cytomegalovirus exposure and HLA in healthy donors. Study-wide findings and caveats: The classifier was said to identify cytomegalovirus status with high specificity and sensitivity. Clusters of TCRs from the first cohort tended to co-occur in the approximately 130 validation repertoires (as a later analysis found).

The J segment lost 2 bases and the V segment lost 11 bases, leaving 5 bases of the junction unmatched. The CDR3 loop spans 14 amino acids. Looked up from germline, CDR1 is SNHLY and CDR2 is FYNNEI. Method: immunoSEQ multiplex PCR; TCRdb's copy keeps in-frame clones and lacks some. The sample yields about 110,000 clones, approximately 89% seen once. This clone showed up just once. The antigen remains unidentified. The sequencing input was PBMCs. The chain carries TRBV2 and TRBJ2-5; TRBD2 aligns across 13 bases. The TCR sequence derives from a woman aged 18-29 years in good health and CMV-seronegative. The CDR3 loop reads CAGGLAGLQETQYF. The DNA of the CDR3 is TGTGCCGGGGGACTAGCGGGGTTGCAAGAGACCCAGTACTTC.